This is a list of T cell receptor beta chains from one sample in a study of CD8+ T cells in alopecia areata. TCRdb's table, derived via immunoSEQ multiplex PCR, lists solely in-frame clones and lacks some. Among approximately 58,000 clones listed, 40% to 50% were seen once. Sequences were obtained from NKG2D-low CD8+ T cells sorted from blood. The receptors stem from a human donor with alopecia areata. Both conserved end residues are part of each CDR3. D genes are given only for firm matches. Some rows have no size entry. The others give once, few or many, or a class for an expanded clone.

few	TRBD2	TRBJ2-1	TRBV13	TGTGCCAGCAGCACCCGGACTAGCGGCTCCTACAATGAGCAGTTCTTC	CASSTRTSGSYNEQFF
-	-	TRBJ2-5	TRBV2	TGTGCCAGCCCACTGACCGGCGGTCAAGAGACCCAGTACTTC	CASPLTGGQETQYF
-	-	TRBJ2-7	TRBV29-1	TGCAGCGTCCCACACCTGGAGGCGGGACCCCCCTACGAGCAGTACTTC	CSVPHLEAGPPYEQYF
-	-	TRBJ2-3	TRBV29-1	TGCAGCGGGAGAGGGGACAGCACAGATACGCAGTATTTT	CSGRGDSTDTQYF
-	-	TRBJ2-2	TRBV5-6	TGTGCCAGCAGCTTGACTGGGGGCGGGGAGCTGTTTTTT	CASSLTGGGELFF
-	-	TRBJ1-2	TRBV29-1	TGCAGCGTTGAATCGGACAGATTTCTCTATGGCTACACCTTC	CSVESDRFLYGYTF
-	-	TRBJ1-2	TRBV2	TGTGCCACCAACTCCGACTATGGCTACACCTTC	CATNSDYGYTF
-	-	TRBJ1-1	TRBV4-1	TGCGCCAGCAGCCAAGTGGGCGGGGCTGAAGCTTTCTTT	CASSQVGGAEAFF
-	-	TRBJ1-1	TRBV4-3	TGCGCCAGCAGCCAAGGTGAGGGAAGAGGCACTGAAGCTTTCTTT	CASSQGEGRGTEAFF
few	-	TRBJ1-2	TRBV29-1	TGCAGTGTTAGGGGAACGGATGGCTACACCTTC	CSVRGTDGYTF
-	TRBD2	TRBJ2-3	TRBV7-3	TGTGCCAGCAGCTCGGCGGGGGGCACAGATACGCAGTATTTT	CASSSAGGTDTQYF
few	-	TRBJ2-2	TRBV7-9	TGTGCCAGCAGCTACCACTCGAACACCGGGGAGCTGTTTTTT	CASSYHSNTGELFF
-	TRBD1	TRBJ2-1	TRBV27	TGTGCCAGCAGTCCCCGGACAGGGACGAATGAGCAGTTCTTC	CASSPRTGTNEQFF
once	-	TRBJ2-2	TRBV4-2	TGTGCCAGCAGCCAAGTCCTGGACACCGGGGAGCTGTTTTTT	CASSQVLDTGELFF
-	TRBD1	TRBJ2-7	TRBV4-3	TGCGCCAGCAGCCAAGGAGCGACAGGGAAGGCCTACGAGCAGTACTTC	CASSQGATGKAYEQYF
-	-	TRBJ2-5	TRBV29-1	TGCAGCGTTGAAGGAGGGGGGCTCTTGGGGGAGACCCAGTACTTC	CSVEGGGLLGETQYF
-	-	TRBJ2-3	TRBV5-6	TGTGCCAGCAGCGGGGGGCCGGAGCAGTATTTT	CASSGGPEQYF
-	-	TRBJ2-1	TRBV7-2	TGTGCCAGCAGCTTCTTCTCCTACAATGAGCAGTTCTTC	CASSFFSYNEQFF
-	-	TRBJ1-2	TRBV9	TGTGCCAGCAGCCCGACGGGGGCTTCCTATGGCTACACCTTC	CASSPTGASYGYTF
-	-	TRBJ2-2	TRBV29-1	TGCAGCGTTGTTCCGGAGAGAAAAGAGGGGGGCGGGGAGCTGTTTTTT	CSVVPERKEGGGELFF
once	-	TRBJ2-1	TRBV6-6	TGTGCCAGCAGTTCGAACAGGGCACATGAGCAGTTCTTC	CASSSNRAHEQFF
-	TRBD2	TRBJ2-2	TRBV19	TGTGCCAGTAGTTGGGGAGCGGGAGAAGACACCGGGGAGCTGTTTTTT	CASSWGAGEDTGELFF
few	TRBD2	TRBJ2-3	TRBV2	TGTGCCAGCCCCGGGACTAGTGGTATAGATACGCAGTATTTT	CASPGTSGIDTQYF
once	-	TRBJ2-3	TRBV2	TGTGCCAGCAGGGGAGATACGCAGTATTTT	CASRGDTQYF
-	TRBD1	TRBJ2-7	TRBV29-1	TGCAGCGTTGAAGGGACAGGAGGCTACGAGCAGTACTTC	CSVEGTGGYEQYF
few	-	TRBJ2-7	TRBV29-1	TGCAGCGCCCAAGCTGGGTCCTACGAGCAGTACTTC	CSAQAGSYEQYF
-	-	TRBJ2-2	TRBV12-5	TGTGCTAGTGCCTACACAGGAGCCGGGGAGCTGTTTTTT	CASAYTGAGELFF
few	TRBD1	TRBJ2-7	TRBV28	TGTGCCAGCAGCCCGGACAGGGCCTACGAGCAGTACTTC	CASSPDRAYEQYF
-	-	TRBJ2-1	TRBV4-2	TGTGCCAGCAGCCAAGGCGGGTCGGGCCAAACGTACAATGAGCAGTTCTTC	CASSQGGSGQTYNEQFF
few	TRBD1	TRBJ1-2	TRBV7-9	TGTGCCAGCAGCACGGGACAGCCAGTTGATGGCTACACCTTC	CASSTGQPVDGYTF
-	-	TRBJ2-4	TRBV6-5	TGTGCCAGCAGTTCCCCAGGGGACATTCAGTACTTC	CASSSPGDIQYF
few	-	TRBJ2-7	TRBV7-9	TGTGCCAGCAGTGACAGCACTAAATCCTACGAGCAGTACTTC	CASSDSTKSYEQYF
-	-	TRBJ2-7	TRBV4-1	TGCGCCAGCAGCCAAACCAGACAGGTTACCTACGAGCAGTACTTC	CASSQTRQVTYEQYF
once	-	TRBJ2-5	TRBV13	TGTGCCAGCAGTTACGCAAGGAGAGAGACCCAGTACTTC	CASSYARRETQYF
-	TRBD2	TRBJ2-5	TRBV7-9	TGTGCCAGCAGCCCGCCGGGACTAGCAGTAATCCAAGAGACCCAGTACTTC	CASSPPGLAVIQETQYF
few	-	TRBJ1-1	TRBV28	TGTGCCAGCACCTCAGTGGGGGATGGCACTGAAGCTTTCTTT	CASTSVGDGTEAFF
-	-	TRBJ2-7	TRBV27	TGTGCCAGCAGTTCGACCGTAGCCTACGAGCAGTACTTC	CASSSTVAYEQYF
few	TRBD1	TRBJ2-1	TRBV28	TGTGCCAGCAGTTTATCAGGGGGCGGCGCGGATGAGCAGTTCTTC	CASSLSGGGADEQFF
-	-	TRBJ2-1	TRBV29-1	TGCAGCGCCCACCCCGTGAATGAGCAGTTCTTC	CSAHPVNEQFF
-	TRBD1	TRBJ2-7	TRBV6-6	TGTGCCAGCAGTTACTCGAAGCGGCAGGGGGCATACGAGCAGTACTTC	CASSYSKRQGAYEQYF
few	-	TRBJ2-3	TRBV6-5	TGTGCCAGCAGTTATCCGGGCAGGTCCGGGGGGCAGTATTTT	CASSYPGRSGGQYF
-	-	TRBJ1-5	TRBV4-1	TGCGCCAGCAGACCTACGCAGGGGACTGGTCAGCCCCAGCATTTT	CASRPTQGTGQPQHF
-	TRBD1	TRBJ2-7	TRBV5-1	TGCGCCAGCCTGGCCGGACAGGGGATTGGCGAGCAGTACTTC	CASLAGQGIGEQYF